Shown below are 17 T cell receptor beta chains from a single sample sequenced in a study of T cell responses to AZD1222 COVID-19 vaccine. TCRdb's table, derived via immunoSEQ multiplex PCR, lists solely in-frame clones and lacks some. The sample consists of roughly 110,000 clones, 87% of them appearing once. The specimen comprised peripheral blood, sampled on day 0 of AZD1222 vaccination. The receptors come from an adult in good health.

V is TRBV7-2 and J is TRBJ2-7, with D unresolved. The V gene lost 4 bases and the J gene lost 2 bases, with 6 bases spanning the gap. From germline, CDR1 is SGHTA and CDR2 FQGNSA. The length of the CDR3 is 12 residues. In DNA, the CDR3 is TGTGCCAGCAGCTCAGAGACCTACGAGCAGTACTTC. This sequence encodes CASSSETYEQYF.

The chain is built from TRBV18 and TRBJ1-2; the match to TRBD1 covers 9 bases. Germline values: CDR1 KGHSH, CDR2 LQKENI. V gave up 0 bases and J gave up 4 bases; unmatched junction bases: 6. This CDR3 contains 16 residues. CDR3 sequence (DNA): TGTGCCAGCTCACCACCTCGGACAGGGGTCGGCTATGGCTACACCTTC. Translation gives CASSPPRTGVGYGYTF.

This clone was observed a few times. The V call is TRBV19, the J call TRBJ2-6; TRBD1 matches at 7 bases. CDR1 is LNHDA and CDR2 is SQIVND in the germline V gene (reference sequence). The CDR3 loop spans 15 amino acids. J was trimmed by 2 bases and V by 5 bases; bases with no gene match: 3. The DNA for the CDR3 is TGTGCCAGTAGTGATCAGGGGGCTGGGGCCAACGTCCTGACTTTC. Translation gives CASSDQGAGANVLTF.

V is TRBV9 and J is TRBJ1-1; D remains ambiguous. The CDR3 runs to 15 residues. The germline V gene encodes CDR1 SGDLS and CDR2 YYNGEE. V was cut by 0 bases and J by 0 bases, with 9 bases left in between. This CDR3 is CASSVAPVMNTEAFF. The CDR3 DNA is TGTGCCAGCAGCGTAGCACCCGTGATGAACACTGAAGCTTTCTTT.

The chain employs TRBV7-2 and TRBJ1-6; 8 nucleotides align to TRBD1. Germline lookup yields CDR1 SGHTA and CDR2 FQGNSA. V lost 10 bases to trimming and J lost 8 bases; unmatched junction nucleotides: 10. CDR3 length: 14 residues. The CDR3 DNA sequence: TGTGCCACCGTTAATGGACAGGGTCATTCACCCCTCCACTTT. It is translated as CATVNGQGHSPLHF.

The rearrangement links TRBV6-5 to TRBJ2-1; 7 bases line up with TRBD2. The CDR3 extends over 11 amino acids. V shed 8 bases and J 6 bases; nucleotides not matched to a gene: 1. Germline lookup yields CDR1 MNHEY and CDR2 SVGAGI. The CDR3 is CASPSGNEQFF. CDR3 coding DNA: TGTGCCAGCCCTAGCGGCAATGAGCAGTTCTTC.

The rearrangement joins TRBV5-4 to TRBJ1-2; 7 bases are shared with TRBD1. Germline assignment: CDR1 SGHNT and CDR2 YYREEE (reference sequence). Unmatched junction bases numbered 10, after V lost 3 bases and J lost 8 bases. The CDR3 extends over 14 amino acids. The CDR3 DNA is TGTGCCAGCAGCTCGGGACAGCCGTCCGGCGGCTACACCTTC. This sequence encodes CASSSGQPSGGYTF.

The chain couples TRBV20-1 to TRBJ2-1; 11 bases align to TRBD2. The V segment lost 3 bases and the J segment 3 bases; nucleotides outside the gene matches: 7. In germline, CDR1 is DFQATT, CDR2 SNEGSKA (reference sequence). The CDR3 has 16 residues. CDR3 loop: CSASKLSGGDYNEQFF. The CDR3 coding sequence is TGCAGTGCTAGTAAACTTAGCGGGGGGGACTACAATGAGCAGTTCTTC.

The V call is TRBV7-9, the J call TRBJ1-1; D gene ambiguous. CDR3 length: 14 residues. Germline values: CDR1 SEHNR, CDR2 FQNEAQ (reference sequence). V was shortened by 1 base and J by 1 base, with 7 bases between the two germline ends. CDR3 sequence reads: CASSLEHENTEAFF. The CDR3 bases are TGTGCCAGCAGCTTAGAACACGAGAACACTGAAGCTTTCTTT. Using reference TRBV7-9 and TRBJ1-1 for the parts outside the CDR3, the full variable domain is DTGVSQNPRHKITKRGQNVTFRCDPISEHNRLYWYRQTLGQGPEFLTYFQNEAQLEKSRLLSDRFSAERPKGSFSTLEIQRTEQGDSAMYLCASSLEHENTEAFFGQGTRLTVV.

This rearrangement joins TRBV5-4 to TRBJ2-7, with TRBD2 matching over 13 bases. This CDR3 has 15 residues. The V segment lost 4 bases and the J segment 4 bases; nucleotides outside the gene matches: 5. In germline, CDR1 is SGHNT, CDR2 YYREEE (reference sequence). CDR3 sequence reads: CASSGGLAGEYEQYF. The CDR3 DNA reads as TGTGCCAGCAGCGGAGGACTAGCGGGAGAATACGAGCAGTACTTC. Complete variable domain (other parts from reference TRBV5-4 and TRBJ2-7): ETGVTQSPTHLIKTRGQQVTLRCSSQSGHNTVSWYQQALGQGPQFIFQYYREEENGRGNFPPRFSGLQFPNYSSELNVNALELDDSALYLCASSGGLAGEYEQYFGPGTRLTVT.

CDR3 sequence: CASSLLSGGNQPQHF. The DNA of the CDR3 is TGTGCCAGCAGTTTACTTTCGGGGGGCAATCAGCCCCAGCATTTT. This sequence joins TRBV28 and TRBJ1-5; D is perhaps TRBD1 (5 bases). The CDR3 is 15 residues long. Germline lookup yields CDR1 MDHEN and CDR2 SYDVKM. Trimming stripped 2 bases from V and 2 bases from J, with 10 bases between. Combining the CDR3 with reference TRBV28 and TRBJ1-5 gives the whole variable domain DVKVTQSSRYLVKRTGEKVFLECVQDMDHENMFWYRQDPGLGLRLIYFSYDVKMKEKGDIPEGYSVSREKKERFSLILESASTNQTSMYLCASSLLSGGNQPQHFGDGTRLSIL.

The chain employs TRBV7-2 and TRBJ1-4; no clear D gene. V was pared by 1 base and J by 7 bases, with 10 bases between. Per the germline V gene, CDR1 is SGHTA and CDR2 is FQGNSA. The CDR3 consists of 14 residues. Here the CDR3 DNA reads TGTGCCAGCAGCTTAGGAGGATTAGCTGAAAAACTGTTTTTT. Its protein is CASSLGGLAEKLFF.

The V and J genes are TRBV7-8 and TRBJ2-4; TRBD1 aligns across 7 bases. The germline gives CDR1 SGHVS, CDR2 FQNEAQ. V shed 5 bases, J shed 3 bases, and the junction held 7 bases outside the gene matches. The CDR3 runs to 15 residues. The chain's CDR3 is CASSETGMSKNIQYF. CDR3 in DNA: TGTGCCAGCAGCGAGACAGGGATGAGCAAAAACATTCAGTACTTC.

On this clone itself: Other DNA sequences in the sample encode the same CDR3. The gene calls are TRBV3-1 (or the pseudogene TRBV3-2) and TRBJ1-6; no clear D gene. This CDR3 has 14 amino acids. The germline V gene has CDR1 LGHDT and CDR2 YNNKEL (reference sequence). V was clipped by 1 base and J by 1 base, with 2 bases between them. CDR3 in DNA: TGTGCCAGCAGCCAAGGTTCCTATAATTCACCCCTCCACTTT. Amino acid sequence: CASSQGSYNSPLHF.

V is TRBV5-1 and J is TRBJ2-7, with 14 bases matching TRBD2. This CDR3 is built from 16 residues. The germline gives CDR1 SGHRS, CDR2 YFSETQ. The V segment lost 3 bases and the J segment 6 bases; nucleotides outside the gene matches: 8. The CDR3 reads CASSSLTSGRAGEQYF. CDR3 DNA sequence: TGCGCCAGCAGCTCGCTGACTAGCGGGAGGGCCGGCGAGCAGTACTTC.

This clone was seen more than once but under ten times. This chain connects TRBV9 to TRBJ1-2; a weak D match, TRBD1 (5 bases). The CDR3 contains 16 residues. V shed 0 bases and J shed 8 bases, with 20 bases lying between them. Germline assignment: CDR1 SGDLS and CDR2 YYNGEE. CDR3 sequence: CASSVGTKGTLGGYTF. The CDR3, as DNA: TGTGCCAGCAGCGTAGGTACGAAAGGGACCCTTGGGGGCTACACCTTC.

The chain employs TRBV18 and TRBJ1-2; 11 bases map to TRBD1. CDR1 and CDR2 from the germline V gene are KGHSH and LQKENI. The CDR3 consists of 14 residues. The V and J ends lost 5 bases and 4 bases, in that order; junction bases with no gene match: 3. CDR3 nucleotide sequence: TGTGCCAGCTCAACCGGGACAGGGGGCTATGGCTACACCTTC. Residues: CASSTGTGGYGYTF.